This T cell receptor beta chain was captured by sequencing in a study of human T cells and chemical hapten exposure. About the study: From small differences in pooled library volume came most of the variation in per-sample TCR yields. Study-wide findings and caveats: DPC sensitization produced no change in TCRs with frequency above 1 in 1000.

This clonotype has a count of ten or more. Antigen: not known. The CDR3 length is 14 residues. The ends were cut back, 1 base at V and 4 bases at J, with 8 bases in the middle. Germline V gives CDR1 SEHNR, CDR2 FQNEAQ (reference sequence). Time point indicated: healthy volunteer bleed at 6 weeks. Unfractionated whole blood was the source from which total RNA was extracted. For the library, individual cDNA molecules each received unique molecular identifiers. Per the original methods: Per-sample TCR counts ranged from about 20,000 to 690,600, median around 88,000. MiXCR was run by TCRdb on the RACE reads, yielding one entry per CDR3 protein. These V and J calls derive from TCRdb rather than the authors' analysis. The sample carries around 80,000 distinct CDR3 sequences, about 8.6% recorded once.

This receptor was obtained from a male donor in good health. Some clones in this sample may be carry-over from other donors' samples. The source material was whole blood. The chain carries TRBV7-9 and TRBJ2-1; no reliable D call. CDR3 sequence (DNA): TGTGCCAGCAGCTTAGATAACCTTTACAATGAGCAGTTCTTC. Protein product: CASSLDNLYNEQFF.